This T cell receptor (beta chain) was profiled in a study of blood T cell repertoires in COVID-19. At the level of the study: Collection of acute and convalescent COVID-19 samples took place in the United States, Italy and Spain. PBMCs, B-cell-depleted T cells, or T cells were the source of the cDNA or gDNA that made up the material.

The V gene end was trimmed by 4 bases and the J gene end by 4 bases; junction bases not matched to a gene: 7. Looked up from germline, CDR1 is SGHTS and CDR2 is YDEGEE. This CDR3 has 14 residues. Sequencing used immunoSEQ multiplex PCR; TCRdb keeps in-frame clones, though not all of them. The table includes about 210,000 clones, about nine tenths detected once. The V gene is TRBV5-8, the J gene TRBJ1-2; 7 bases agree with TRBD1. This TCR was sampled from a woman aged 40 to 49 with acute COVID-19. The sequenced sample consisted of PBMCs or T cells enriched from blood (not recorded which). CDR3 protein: CASSRGQVSYGYTF. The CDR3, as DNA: TGTGCCAGCAGCCGAGGACAGGTCTCCTATGGCTACACCTTC.